The source of this T cell receptor beta chain is a study of blood T cell repertoires in COVID-19. Study-level background: Whether acute or convalescent, the COVID-19 samples came from the United States, Italy and Spain. PBMCs, B-cell-depleted T cells, or T cells provided the cDNA or gDNA that made up the material.

With V trimmed by 1 base and J by 5 bases, 2 bases remained unmatched. The CDR3 has 15 amino acids. Germline assignment: CDR1 SGHVS and CDR2 FQNEAQ. Original processing notes: The authors estimated nucleated cell counts from reference gene primer amplification. Measured with immunoSEQ multiplex PCR; TCRdb has only the in-frame clones, and not every one. That table gives V, J and clone size, and the DNA gave D and trimming. Of over 200,000 clones listed, more than 75% were seen once; the top ten hold about 10%. The rearrangement links TRBV7-8 to TRBJ2-2, with 9 bases lining up with TRBD2. Sample: peripheral blood. This TCR was sampled from a middle-aged man who had recovered from COVID-19. The CDR3: CASSLGGGATGELFF. CDR3 nucleotides: TGTGCCAGCAGCTTAGGCGGGGGGGCAACCGGGGAGCTGTTTTTT.